This TCR beta chain came from a study of response to subunit inactivated influenza vaccine. Study-wide results and caveats: Authors suggested that a seasonal influenza vaccination recruits few new T cells each time.

Comment on this clonotype: Its antigen is unknown.

One entry per CDR3 protein results from TCRdb running MiXCR on the RT-PCR reads. The sample comprises hundreds of thousands of distinct CDR3 sequences, around 9.9% of which are singletons, and 10% to 15% rests with the top ten. Germline V lookup: CDR1 LGHNA, CDR2 YNFKEQ. Trimming shortened V by 2 bases and J by 0 bases, and 11 bases separated the two germline ends. The CDR3 has 16 residues. The genes are TRBV4-2 and TRBJ2-4; tentatively, D is TRBD1 (6 bases). This receptor was obtained from a man over 45 who received an inactivated influenza vaccine. Sequenced here: PBMCs from blood, sampled 40 to 50 days after vaccination. CDR3 region: CASSQPTGLAKNIQYF. For the CDR3, the DNA is TGTGCCAGCAGCCAACCAACAGGGCTAGCCAAAAACATTCAGTACTTC.